This T cell receptor beta chain was obtained from a study of PD-L1 blockade in urothelial cancer. Study overall: Blood was analyzed 3 weeks (second dose) and 6 weeks after treatment start.

TCRdb's copy holds only in-frame clones and misses some; the assay was immunoSEQ multiplex PCR. Of 85,000 to 90,000 clones listed, under 90% are singletons. With respect to this clone: The antigen is undetermined.

Findings of the study overall: Larger 3-week expansion of tumor-associated blood clones was seen in durable-benefit patients.

Specified time point: pretreatment peripheral blood. Patients in the study were battling locally advanced or metastatic urothelial carcinoma. Each individual provided 1 to 8 samples (taken pretreatment and on-treatment). The CDR3 consists of 14 residues. Trimming cost V 6 bases and J 4 bases; bases outside gene matches: 6. Per germline, CDR1 MNHNY and CDR2 SVGAGI (reference sequence). The sequence was collected from a man aged 55 to 69 with urothelial cancer. The sequencing here drew on PBMCs, taken around atezolizumab (anti-PD-L1) treatment. J is TRBJ1-1 and V is TRBV6-6; TRBD1 matches 9 bases. CDR3 sequence: CASSSGQGPTEAFF. CDR3 DNA sequence: TGTGCCAGCAGCTCGGGACAGGGACCCACTGAAGCTTTCTTT.